There are many counts of the clone carrying this T cell receptor (beta chain). Its target is unknown. What the library attached to individual cDNA molecules were unique molecular identifiers. TCRdb reprocessed the RACE reads with MiXCR, giving one entry per CDR3 protein. The table includes under 200,000 distinct CDR3 sequences, around 15% detected once. This sample is part of a study of human T cells and chemical hapten exposure. Broader study findings: As the donors had alopecia, their immune response may differ from healthy people's. No alteration of TCRs above 1 in 1000 frequency was seen with DPC sensitization.

Germline V gene lookup returns CDR1 DFQATT and CDR2 SNEGSKA (reference sequence). The CDR3 loop spans 15 amino acids. With V trimmed by 3 bases and J by 6 bases, 8 bases remained unmatched. Indicated time point: patch test 1, 2 weeks after DPC sensitization. Treatment here: therapeutic diphenylcyclopropenone sensitization with weekly scalp DPC. The source material was whole blood, sampled in connection with sensitization to the hapten diphenylcyclopropenone (DPC). This receptor was taken from a woman in her twenties or thirties with alopecia areata. Some clones in this sample may be carry-over from other donors' samples. The gene calls are TRBV20-1 and TRBJ2-1; 10 nucleotides match TRBD2. The CDR3: CSASARASGSNEQFF. CDR3 nucleotide sequence: TGCAGTGCTAGTGCCAGGGCTAGCGGGAGCAATGAGCAGTTCTTC.